The 2 T cell receptor beta chains in this list originate from one sample, sequenced in a study of cytomegalovirus exposure and HLA in healthy donors. 13 Jbeta primers and 60 Vbeta primers were used for the PCR. Sequencing used immunoSEQ multiplex PCR; TCRdb keeps in-frame clones, though not all of them. In the table there are 110,000 to 150,000 clones, roughly 81% of which are singletons. The specimen was PBMCs. These receptors came from a female donor in good health and CMV-seronegative.

This clone was seen a few times. The rearrangement links TRBV30 to TRBJ2-3; D perhaps matches TRBD1 (5 bases). Germline V gene data show CDR1 as GTSNPN and CDR2 as SVGIG (reference sequence). The CDR3 loop spans 14 amino acids. V was cut by 7 bases and J by 3 bases, with 17 bases left in between. CDR3 bases: TGTGCCTTTAGTAAGGGGTCCGGGACAGATACGCAGTATTTT. Protein sequence: CAFSKGSGTDTQYF.

This clone was detected a few times. The chain is built from TRBV30 and TRBJ2-5; the match to TRBD1 covers 7 bases. CDR3 length: 13 residues. Looked up from germline, CDR1 is GTSNPN and CDR2 is SVGIG (reference sequence). V dropped 3 bases and J dropped 2; count of bases not matched to a gene: 3. CDR3 region: CAWSGQAQETQYF. CDR3 DNA: TGTGCCTGGAGCGGACAGGCGCAAGAGACCCAGTACTTC.